This T cell receptor (beta chain) was recorded in a study of Ad26.COV2.S vaccination and SARS-CoV-2 variants. Findings and caveats of the study: Once vaccination had occurred, spike-specific CD8+ and CD4+ T cell responses reportedly showed substantial breadth.

The data were produced by immunoSEQ multiplex PCR, yet TCRdb's version contains in-frame clones alone and is incomplete. The table has around 320,000 clones, about 86% seen once; the top ten hold 1.9%. In the case of this clone: What it binds is unknown.

Documented treatment: around 19 received Ad26.COV2.S at low or high dose, single or two shots; 5 received placebo; per-sample allocation not given. All samples were drawn on day 63, counting from the first vaccine or placebo injection. The CDR3 loop spans 14 amino acids. Trimming left V 6 bases short and J 0 bases short, with 9 bases between. Germline CDR1 MNHEY, CDR2 SVGAGI. The material was peripheral blood, obtained in a trial of Ad26.COV2.S vaccine versus placebo. V and J are TRBV6-5 and TRBJ1-3; perhaps TRBD1 as D (6 bases). This TCR came from a person between 18 and 59 years old who received the Ad26.COV2.S COVID-19 vaccine or a placebo. CDR3 residues: CASRKGGSGNTIYF. The DNA of the CDR3 is TGTGCCAGCAGGAAGGGGGGCTCTGGAAACACCATATATTTT.